This TCR beta chain was documented in a study of post-analysis software for immune sequencing data. This CDR3 has 13 amino acids. V gave up 3 bases and J gave up 9 bases, with 12 bases separating them. Per the germline V gene, CDR1 is SGHDN and CDR2 is FVKESK. Prepared TCR beta cDNA libraries contained unique molecular identifiers. TCRdb used MiXCR to reprocess the PCR reads, holding one entry per CDR3 protein. This sample has hundreds of thousands of distinct CDR3 sequences, with about 50% found just once. Findings and limits, study-wide: Multiple sclerosis was associated with a significant reduction in normalized Chao1 diversity relative to controls. Among roughly 5 TRBV segments more frequent in patients than controls were TRBV5-6, TRBV5-1 and TRBV20-1.

To note about this clonotype: Its antigen is not known.

This clonotype was sampled from a girl aged 5-17 years with multiple sclerosis. Sequencing was performed on blood. The chain has TRBV14 and TRBJ2-4; weak D call: TRBD2 (5 bases). Here the CDR3 DNA reads TGTGCCAGCAGCCAGCGAGGGTTAGGCATTCAGTACTTC. It is translated as CASSQRGLGIQYF. Full variable domain (rest looked up from reference TRBV14 and TRBJ2-4): EAGVTQFPSHSVIEKGQTVTLRCDPISGHDNLYWYRRVMGKEIKFLLHFVKESKQDESGMPNNRFLAERTGGTYSTLKVQPAELEDSGVYFCASSQRGLGIQYFGAGTRLSVL.